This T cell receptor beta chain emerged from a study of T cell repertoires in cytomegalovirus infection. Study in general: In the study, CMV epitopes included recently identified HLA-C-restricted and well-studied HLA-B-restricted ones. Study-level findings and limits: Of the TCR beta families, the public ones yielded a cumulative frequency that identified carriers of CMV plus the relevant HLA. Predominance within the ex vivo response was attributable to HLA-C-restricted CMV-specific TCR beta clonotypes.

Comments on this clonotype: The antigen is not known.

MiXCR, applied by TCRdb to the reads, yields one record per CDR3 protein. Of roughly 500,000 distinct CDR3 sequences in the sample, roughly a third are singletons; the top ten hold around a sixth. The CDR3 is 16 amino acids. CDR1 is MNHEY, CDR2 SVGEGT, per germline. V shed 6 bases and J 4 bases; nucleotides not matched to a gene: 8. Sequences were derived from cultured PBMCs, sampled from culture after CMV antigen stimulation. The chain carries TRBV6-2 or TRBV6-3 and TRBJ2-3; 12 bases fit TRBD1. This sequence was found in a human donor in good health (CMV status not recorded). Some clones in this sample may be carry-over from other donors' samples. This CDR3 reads CASSPRDRGPPDTQYF. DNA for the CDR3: TGTGCCAGCAGCCCCCGGGACAGGGGGCCTCCAGATACGCAGTATTTT.